This entry features one T cell receptor beta chain sequence. Its specificity is not known. This entry comes from a study of STAT5B mutations in CD4+ large granular lymphocyte leukemia. General study points: Main leukemic clonotypes were patient-specific, but about 25% appeared at low frequency elsewhere. Patient CD4-sorted repertoires looked more clonal than healthy CD4+ repertoires, even without putative leukemic clones.

The survey-level immunoSEQ assay was used. In the authors' methods: The detection floor for productive clonotype frequency was 2.59 x 10-5. The assay was immunoSEQ multiplex PCR, and TCRdb's table has in-frame clones only and misses some. The V and J calls and clone size are taken from that table; D and trimming were inferred from the DNA. Among fewer than 40,000 clones, roughly 91% were seen once, and the ten largest hold around 0.38%. The CDR3 spans 13 residues. Germline values: CDR1 SQVTM, CDR2 ANQGSEA. V and J are TRBV29-1 and TRBJ2-5, with D tentatively TRBD1 (5 bases). The J call is doubtful: the DNA matches TRBJ2-7 better. What was sequenced was CD4+ T cells from blood buffy coats. The clonotype originates from a human donor in good health. This CDR3 reads CSAQDPLGYEQYF. CDR3 DNA: TGCAGCGCACAGGACCCCCTGGGCTACGAGCAGTACTTC.